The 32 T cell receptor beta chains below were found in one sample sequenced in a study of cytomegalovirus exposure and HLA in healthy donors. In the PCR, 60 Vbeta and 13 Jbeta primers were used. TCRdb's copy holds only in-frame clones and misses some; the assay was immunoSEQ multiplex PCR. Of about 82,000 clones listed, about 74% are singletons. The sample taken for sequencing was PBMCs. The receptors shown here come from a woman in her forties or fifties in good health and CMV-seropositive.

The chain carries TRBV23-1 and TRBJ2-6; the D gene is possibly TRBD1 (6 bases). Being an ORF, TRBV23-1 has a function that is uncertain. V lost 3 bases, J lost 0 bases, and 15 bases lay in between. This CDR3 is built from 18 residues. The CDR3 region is CASSHTDRLNSGANVLTF. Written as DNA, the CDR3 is TGCGCCAGCAGTCACACTGACAGGCTGAACTCTGGGGCCAACGTCCTGACTTTC.

CDR3 nucleotides: TGCAGTACATACCAAGAGACCCAGTACTTC. Translated, it gives CSTYQETQYF. The chain combines TRBV20-1 with TRBJ2-5, with D hard to call. The CDR3 has 10 amino acids. Looked up from germline, CDR1 is DFQATT and CDR2 is SNEGSKA (reference sequence). The ends were cut back, 8 bases at V and 0 bases at J, with 4 bases in the middle.

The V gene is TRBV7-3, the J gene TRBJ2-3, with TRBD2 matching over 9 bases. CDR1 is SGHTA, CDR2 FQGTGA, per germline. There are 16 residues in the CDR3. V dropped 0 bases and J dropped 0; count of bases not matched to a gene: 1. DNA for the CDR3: TGTGCCAGCAGCTTAACGCTAGCGGGAAGCACAGATACGCAGTATTTT. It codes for CASSLTLAGSTDTQYF.

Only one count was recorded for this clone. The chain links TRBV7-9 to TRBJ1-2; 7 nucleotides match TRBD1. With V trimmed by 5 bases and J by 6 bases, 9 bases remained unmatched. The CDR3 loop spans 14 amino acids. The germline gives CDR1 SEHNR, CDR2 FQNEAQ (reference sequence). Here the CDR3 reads CASSREGGRNGYTF. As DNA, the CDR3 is TGTGCCAGCAGCCGCGAAGGGGGCCGTAATGGCTACACCTTC.

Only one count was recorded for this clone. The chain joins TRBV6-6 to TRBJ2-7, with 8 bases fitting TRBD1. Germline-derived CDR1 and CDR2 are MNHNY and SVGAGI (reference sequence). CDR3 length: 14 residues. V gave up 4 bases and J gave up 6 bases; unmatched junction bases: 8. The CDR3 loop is CASSSLDRVGEQYF. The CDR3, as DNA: TGTGCCAGCAGTTCCTTGGACAGGGTGGGCGAGCAGTACTTC.

CDR3 sequence reads: CASSIPRGTDRPQHF. The CDR3 DNA is TGTGCCAGTAGTATCCCTCGCGGAACCGATAGGCCCCAGCATTTT. The chain combines TRBV19 with TRBJ1-5; D unclear. CDR3 length equals 15 residues. Per germline, CDR1 LNHDA and CDR2 SQIVND (reference sequence). V gave up 3 bases and J gave up 9 bases, with 18 bases separating them.

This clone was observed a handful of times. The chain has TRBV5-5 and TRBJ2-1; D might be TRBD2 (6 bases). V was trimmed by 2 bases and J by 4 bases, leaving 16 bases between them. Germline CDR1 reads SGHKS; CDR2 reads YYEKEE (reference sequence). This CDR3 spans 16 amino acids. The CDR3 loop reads CASSFLLDGGYNEQFF. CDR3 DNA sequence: TGTGCCAGCAGCTTTCTCCTGGACGGAGGGTACAATGAGCAGTTCTTC.

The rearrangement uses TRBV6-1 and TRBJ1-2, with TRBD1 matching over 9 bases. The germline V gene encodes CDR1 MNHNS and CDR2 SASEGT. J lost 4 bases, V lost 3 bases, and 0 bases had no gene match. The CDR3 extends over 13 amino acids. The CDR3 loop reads CASSEGQGYGYTF. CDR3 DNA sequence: TGTGCCAGCAGTGAGGGACAGGGCTATGGCTACACCTTC.

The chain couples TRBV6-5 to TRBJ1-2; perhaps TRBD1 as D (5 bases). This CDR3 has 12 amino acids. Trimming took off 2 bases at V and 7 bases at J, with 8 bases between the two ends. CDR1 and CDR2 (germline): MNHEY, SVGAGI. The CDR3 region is CASSYGDSGYTF. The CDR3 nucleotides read TGTGCCAGCAGTTACGGGGACTCTGGCTACACCTTC.

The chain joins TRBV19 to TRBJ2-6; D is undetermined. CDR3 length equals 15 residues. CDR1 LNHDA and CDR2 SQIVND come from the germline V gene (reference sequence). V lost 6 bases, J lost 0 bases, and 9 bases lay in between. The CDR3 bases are TGTGCCAGTAGGTTCGCCGGCTCTGGGGCCAACGTCCTGACTTTC. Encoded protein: CASRFAGSGANVLTF.

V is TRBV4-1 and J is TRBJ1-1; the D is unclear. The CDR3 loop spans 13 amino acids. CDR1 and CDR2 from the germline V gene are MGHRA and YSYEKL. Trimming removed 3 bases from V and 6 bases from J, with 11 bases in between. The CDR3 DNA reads TGCGCCAGCAGCCACGAGAGAGATCCTGAAGCTTTCTTT. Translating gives CASSHERDPEAFF.

The CDR3 loop reads CASSISQKDTQYF. CDR3 coding DNA: TGTGCCAGTAGTATTTCCCAGAAGGATACGCAGTATTTT. This sequence joins TRBV19 and TRBJ2-3; the D is unclear. CDR3 length: 13 residues. CDR1 and CDR2 from the germline V gene are LNHDA and SQIVND (reference sequence). V shed 3 bases and J shed 6 bases, with 10 bases lying between them.

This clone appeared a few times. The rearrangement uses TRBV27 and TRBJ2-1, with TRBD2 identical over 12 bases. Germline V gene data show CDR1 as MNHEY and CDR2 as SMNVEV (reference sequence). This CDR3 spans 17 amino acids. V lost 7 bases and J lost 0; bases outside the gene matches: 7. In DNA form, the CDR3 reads TGTGCCAGCAATCGACTAGCGGGAGCCGGCTCCTACAATGAGCAGTTCTTC. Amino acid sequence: CASNRLAGAGSYNEQFF.

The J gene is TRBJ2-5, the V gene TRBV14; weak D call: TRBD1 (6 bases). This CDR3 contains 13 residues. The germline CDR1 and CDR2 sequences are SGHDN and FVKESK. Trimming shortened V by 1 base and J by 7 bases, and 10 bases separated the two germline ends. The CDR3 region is CASSQGGPGTQYF. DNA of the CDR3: TGTGCCAGCAGCCAAGGGGGGCCGGGGACCCAGTACTTC.

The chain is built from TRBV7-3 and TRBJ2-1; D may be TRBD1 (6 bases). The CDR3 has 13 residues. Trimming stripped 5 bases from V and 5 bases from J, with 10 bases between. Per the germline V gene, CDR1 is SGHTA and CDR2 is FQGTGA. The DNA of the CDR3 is TGTGCCAGCAGCATAGGACAGAACAATGAGCAGTTCTTC. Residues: CASSIGQNNEQFF.

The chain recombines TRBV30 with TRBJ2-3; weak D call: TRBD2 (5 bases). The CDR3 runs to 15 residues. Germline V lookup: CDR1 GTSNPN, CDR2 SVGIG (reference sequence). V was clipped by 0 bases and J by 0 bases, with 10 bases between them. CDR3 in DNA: TGTGCCTGGAGTGTATTAGCGTCCAGCACAGATACGCAGTATTTT. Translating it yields CAWSVLASSTDTQYF.

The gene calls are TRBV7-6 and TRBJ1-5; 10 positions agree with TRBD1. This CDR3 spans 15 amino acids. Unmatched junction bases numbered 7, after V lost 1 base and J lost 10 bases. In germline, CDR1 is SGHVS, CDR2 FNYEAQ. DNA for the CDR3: TGTGCCAGCAGCTTAGATTGGACAGGGGGTTTTCCCCAGCATTTT. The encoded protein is CASSLDWTGGFPQHF.

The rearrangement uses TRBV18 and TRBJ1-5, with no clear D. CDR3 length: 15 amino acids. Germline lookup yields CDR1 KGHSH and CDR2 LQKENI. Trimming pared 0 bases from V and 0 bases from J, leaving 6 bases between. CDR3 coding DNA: TGTGCCAGCTCACCACCCGGGAATAGCAATCAGCCCCAGCATTTT. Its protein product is CASSPPGNSNQPQHF.

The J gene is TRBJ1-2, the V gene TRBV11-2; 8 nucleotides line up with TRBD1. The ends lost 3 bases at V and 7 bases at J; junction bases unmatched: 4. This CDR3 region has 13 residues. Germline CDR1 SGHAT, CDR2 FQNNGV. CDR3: CASSFQGAGGYTF. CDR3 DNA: TGTGCCAGCAGCTTCCAGGGGGCGGGTGGCTACACCTTC.

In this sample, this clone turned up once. CDR3 protein: CASSPPGTGAGNEQFF. CDR3 sequence (DNA): TGTGCCAGCTCGCCTCCCGGGACAGGGGCAGGGAATGAGCAGTTCTTC. The chain uses TRBV18 and TRBJ2-1; 10 bases line up with TRBD1. The V gene end was trimmed by 6 bases and the J gene end by 7 bases; junction bases not matched to a gene: 12. The CDR3 runs to 16 residues. The germline V gene encodes CDR1 KGHSH and CDR2 LQKENI.

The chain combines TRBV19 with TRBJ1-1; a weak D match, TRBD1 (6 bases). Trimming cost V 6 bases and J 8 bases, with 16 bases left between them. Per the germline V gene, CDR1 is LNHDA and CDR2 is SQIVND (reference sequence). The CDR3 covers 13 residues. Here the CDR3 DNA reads TGTGCCAGTAGACCAGGGACACCTCGAGAAGCTTTCTTT. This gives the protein CASRPGTPREAFF.

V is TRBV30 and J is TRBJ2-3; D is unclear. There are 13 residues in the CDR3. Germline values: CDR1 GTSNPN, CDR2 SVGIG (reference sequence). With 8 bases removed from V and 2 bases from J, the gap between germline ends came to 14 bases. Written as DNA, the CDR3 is TGTGCCGGGTCAGGCCATTACACAGATACGCAGTATTTT. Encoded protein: CAGSGHYTDTQYF.

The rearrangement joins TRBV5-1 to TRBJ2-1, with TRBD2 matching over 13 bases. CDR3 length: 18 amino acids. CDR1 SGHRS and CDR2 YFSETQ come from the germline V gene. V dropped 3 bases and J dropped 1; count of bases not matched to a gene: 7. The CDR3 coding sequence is TGCGCCAGCAGCTCTGGACTAGCGGGAGTGGGATCCTACAATGAGCAGTTCTTC. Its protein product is CASSSGLAGVGSYNEQFF.

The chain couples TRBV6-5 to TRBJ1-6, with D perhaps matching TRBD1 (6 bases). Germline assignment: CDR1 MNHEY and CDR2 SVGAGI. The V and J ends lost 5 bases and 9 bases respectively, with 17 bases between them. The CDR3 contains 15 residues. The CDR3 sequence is CASSAVGTNGSPLHF. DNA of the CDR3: TGTGCCAGCAGTGCGGTAGGGACAAATGGTTCACCCCTCCACTTT.

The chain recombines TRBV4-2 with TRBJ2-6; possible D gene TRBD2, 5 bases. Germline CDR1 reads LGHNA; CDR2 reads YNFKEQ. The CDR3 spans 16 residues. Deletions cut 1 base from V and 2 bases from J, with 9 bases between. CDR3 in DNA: TGTGCCAGCAGCCAAGCCCTGAGGGCTGGGGCCAACGTCCTGACTTTC. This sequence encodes CASSQALRAGANVLTF.

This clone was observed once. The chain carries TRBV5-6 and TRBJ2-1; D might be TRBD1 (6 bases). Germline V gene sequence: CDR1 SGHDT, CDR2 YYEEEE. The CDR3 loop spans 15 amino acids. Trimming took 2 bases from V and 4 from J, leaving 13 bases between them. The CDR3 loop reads CASSFFRGPYNEQFF. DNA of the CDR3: TGTGCCAGCAGCTTCTTCAGGGGCCCGTACAATGAGCAGTTCTTC. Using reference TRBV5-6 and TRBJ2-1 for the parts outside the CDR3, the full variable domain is DAGVTQSPTHLIKTRGQQVTLRCSPKSGHDTVSWYQQALGQGPQFIFQYYEEEERQRGNFPDRFSGHQFPNYSSELNVNALLLGDSALYLCASSFFRGPYNEQFFGPGTRLTVL.

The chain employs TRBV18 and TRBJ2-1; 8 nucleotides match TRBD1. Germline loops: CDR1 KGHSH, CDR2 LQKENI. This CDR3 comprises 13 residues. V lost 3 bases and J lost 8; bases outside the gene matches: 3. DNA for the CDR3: TGTGCCAGCTCACCCAACAGGGGGGATGAGCAGTTCTTC. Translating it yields CASSPNRGDEQFF.

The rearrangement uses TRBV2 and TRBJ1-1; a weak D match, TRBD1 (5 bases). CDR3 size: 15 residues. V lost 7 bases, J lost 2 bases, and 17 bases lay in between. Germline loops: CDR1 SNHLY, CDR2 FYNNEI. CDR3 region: CASTSAGGGNTEAFF. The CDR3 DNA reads TGTGCCAGCACGAGTGCGGGGGGAGGAAACACTGAAGCTTTCTTT.

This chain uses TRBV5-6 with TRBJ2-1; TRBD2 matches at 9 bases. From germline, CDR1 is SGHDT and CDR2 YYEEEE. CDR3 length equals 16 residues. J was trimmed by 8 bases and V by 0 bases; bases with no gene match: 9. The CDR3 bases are TGTGCCAGCAGCTTGGCCTTGCGGGAGGGCCTCTATGAGCAGTTCTTC. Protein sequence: CASSLALREGLYEQFF.

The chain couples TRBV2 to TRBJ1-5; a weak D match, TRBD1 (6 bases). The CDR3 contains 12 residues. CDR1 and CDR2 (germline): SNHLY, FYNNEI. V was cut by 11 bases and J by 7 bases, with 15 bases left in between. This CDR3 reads CACGPTGQPQHF. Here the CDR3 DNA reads TGTGCCTGCGGACCGACAGGACAGCCCCAGCATTTT.

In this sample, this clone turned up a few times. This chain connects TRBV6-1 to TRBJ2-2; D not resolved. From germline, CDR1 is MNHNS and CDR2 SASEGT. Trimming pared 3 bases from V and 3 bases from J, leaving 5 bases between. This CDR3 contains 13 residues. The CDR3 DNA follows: TGTGCCAGCAGTGACTATTACACCGGGGAGCTGTTTTTT. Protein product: CASSDYYTGELFF.

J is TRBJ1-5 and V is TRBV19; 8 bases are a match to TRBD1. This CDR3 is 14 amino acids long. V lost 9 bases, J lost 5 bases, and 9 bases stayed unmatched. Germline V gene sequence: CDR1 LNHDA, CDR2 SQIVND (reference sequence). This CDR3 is CASRLGQGYQPQHF. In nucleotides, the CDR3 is TGTGCCAGCCGCCTTGGACAGGGCTATCAGCCCCAGCATTTT.